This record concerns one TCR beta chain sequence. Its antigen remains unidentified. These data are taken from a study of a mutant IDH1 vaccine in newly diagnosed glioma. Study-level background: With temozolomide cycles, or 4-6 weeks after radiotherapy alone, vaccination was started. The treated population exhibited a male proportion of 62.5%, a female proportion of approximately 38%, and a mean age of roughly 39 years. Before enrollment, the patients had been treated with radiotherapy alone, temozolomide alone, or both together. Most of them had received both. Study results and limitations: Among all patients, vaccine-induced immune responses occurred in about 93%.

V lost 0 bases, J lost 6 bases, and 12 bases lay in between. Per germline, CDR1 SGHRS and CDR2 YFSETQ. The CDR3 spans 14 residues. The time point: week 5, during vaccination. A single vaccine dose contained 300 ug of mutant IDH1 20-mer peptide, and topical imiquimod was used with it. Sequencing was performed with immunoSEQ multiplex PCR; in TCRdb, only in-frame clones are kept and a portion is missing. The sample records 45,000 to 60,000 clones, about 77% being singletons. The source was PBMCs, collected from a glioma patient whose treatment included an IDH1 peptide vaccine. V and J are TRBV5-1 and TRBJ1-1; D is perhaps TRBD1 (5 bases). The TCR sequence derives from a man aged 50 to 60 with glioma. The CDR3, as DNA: TGCGCCAGCAGCTTGGCTCAGGGAGGCGCTGAAGCTTTCTTT. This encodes CASSLAQGGAEAFF.